A single sample is the source of the 17 T cell receptor beta chains below, sequenced in a study of blood T cells in healthy people across ages. The authors ran a second PCR of roughly 6 to 12 cycles using a sample-barcoded 5' primer and a J-beta primer mix. TCRdb recomputed calls from the 5' RACE reads with MiXCR, one row per CDR3 protein. The table has 600,000 to 850,000 distinct CDR3 sequences, roughly 45% seen once. Sequencing input: blood. Source of these receptors: a woman aged 60-70 years in good health.

Details on this clonotype: One junction end does not reproduce the germline sequence, and a read error may be involved. The V call is TRBV7-9, the J call TRBJ2-3; no clear D gene. The germline V gene encodes CDR1 SEHNR and CDR2 FQNEAQ (reference sequence). This CDR3 contains 16 residues. Here the CDR3 DNA reads TGTGCCTGCAGCCCCGGCGAGTACGCTAGCACAGATACGCAGTATTTT. It codes for CACSPGEYASTDTQYF.

The chain has TRBV20-1 and TRBJ2-7, with a weak D call TRBD1 (5 bases). There are 18 residues in the CDR3. Trimming left V 0 bases short and J 7 bases short, with 28 bases between. Germline CDR1 and CDR2: DFQATT and SNEGSKA (reference sequence). DNA for the CDR3: TGCAGTGCTAGAGATATTGGGGCCCGACTGGGGTCGGCGCATGAGCAGTACTTC. This gives the protein CSARDIGARLGSAHEQYF.

The rearrangement uses TRBV3-1 and TRBJ1-5, with D possibly matching TRBD1 (5 bases). This CDR3 is built from 13 residues. From germline, CDR1 is LGHDT and CDR2 YNNKEL (reference sequence). Trimming pared 3 bases from V and 7 bases from J, leaving 10 bases between. This CDR3 reads CASSHSRGQPQHF. The CDR3 DNA reads as TGTGCCAGCAGCCACAGCCGGGGGCAGCCCCAGCATTTT.

The rearrangement links TRBV9 to TRBJ2-1, with D hard to call. V was clipped by 2 bases and J by 5 bases, with 11 bases between them. CDR3 length: 14 residues. Germline assignment: CDR1 SGDLS and CDR2 YYNGEE. The chain's CDR3 is CASSVSGSHNEQFF. CDR3 coding DNA: TGTGCCAGCAGCGTCTCCGGTTCCCACAATGAGCAGTTCTTC.

The sample holds many counts of this clonotype. The chain has TRBV9 and TRBJ2-3; TRBD2 matches at 13 bases. Germline trimming cut 5 bases from V and 5 bases from J; bases unmatched to any gene: 8. The length of the CDR3 is 16 residues. Germline V gives CDR1 SGDLS, CDR2 YYNGEE. The CDR3 reads CASSPGLAGIGDTQYF. In DNA form, the CDR3 reads TGTGCCAGCAGTCCGGGACTAGCGGGGATTGGAGATACGCAGTATTTT.

This rearrangement joins TRBV6-2 or TRBV6-3 to TRBJ2-7, with TRBD1 as a possible D gene (6 bases). This CDR3 region has 15 residues. In germline, CDR1 is MNHEY, CDR2 SVGEGT. V was trimmed by 6 bases and J by 0 bases, leaving 15 bases between them. The CDR3 nucleotides read TGTGCCAGCAGAGAGATCACAGGGAGCTCCTACGAGCAGTACTTC. Translated, it gives CASREITGSSYEQYF.

Ten or more counts support this clonotype. The chain joins TRBV20-1 to TRBJ2-3; 11 nucleotides match TRBD2. The CDR3 is made up of 13 amino acids. The germline CDR1 and CDR2 sequences are DFQATT and SNEGSKA (reference sequence). The trim removed 8 bases at V and 1 base at J, leaving 2 bases unmatched. DNA of the CDR3: TGCAGTTTAGCGGGGGGGGGCACAGATACGCAGTATTTT. This sequence encodes CSLAGGGTDTQYF.

V usage is TRBV27 and J usage is TRBJ1-5, with TRBD1 matching over 9 bases. The CDR3 consists of 15 residues. Losses at the gene ends were 6 bases for V and 5 bases for J; bases not matched to a gene: 8. Germline CDR1 MNHEY, CDR2 SMNVEV (reference sequence). In DNA form, the CDR3 reads TGTGCCAGCAGACCAGTGGGGACAGGGTATCAGCCCCAGCATTTT. It is translated as CASRPVGTGYQPQHF.

There are a few counts of this clonotype. The CDR3 protein is CASSLGPAAYNEQFF. The CDR3 DNA sequence: TGTGCCAGCAGCTTAGGGCCAGCGGCATACAATGAGCAGTTCTTC. The J gene is TRBJ2-1, the V gene TRBV7-2, with D perhaps TRBD2 (5 bases). This CDR3 contains 15 residues. Trimming removed 1 base at V and 4 bases at J, with 11 bases between. The germline CDR1 and CDR2 sequences are SGHTA and FQGNSA.

The chain carries TRBV10-3 and TRBJ2-5, with TRBD1 identical over 12 bases. The DNA end favors TRBJ2-7, so the J call may be wrong. Germline V gene lookup returns CDR1 ENHRY and CDR2 SYGVKD. CDR3 size: 15 residues. CDR3 nucleotides: TGTGCCATCAGGGCCGGGACAGGGGGCAACTACGAGCAGTACTTC. The encoded protein is CAIRAGTGGNYEQYF.

V gene TRBV9 combines with J gene TRBJ2-1, with TRBD1 identical over 9 bases. V gave up 6 bases and J gave up 8 bases; unmatched junction bases: 9. The germline V gene encodes CDR1 SGDLS and CDR2 YYNGEE. The CDR3 contains 14 residues. As DNA, the CDR3 is TGTGCCAGCAAAGCCGGGACAGGGCAGGATGAGCAGTTCTTC. Translated, it gives CASKAGTGQDEQFF.

V usage is TRBV7-9 and J usage is TRBJ2-7; weak D call: TRBD1 (6 bases). The germline CDR1 and CDR2 sequences are SEHNR and FQNEAQ (reference sequence). V was trimmed by 0 bases and J by 3 bases, leaving 12 bases between them. The CDR3 totals 15 residues. This CDR3 is CASSLAQGKGYEQYF. DNA for the CDR3: TGTGCCAGCAGCTTAGCCCAGGGGAAGGGCTACGAGCAGTACTTC. Based on the CDR3 plus reference TRBV7-9 and TRBJ2-7, the full variable domain is DTGVSQNPRHKITKRGQNVTFRCDPISEHNRLYWYRQTLGQGPEFLTYFQNEAQLEKSRLLSDRFSAERPKGSFSTLEIQRTEQGDSAMYLCASSLAQGKGYEQYFGPGTRLTVT.

This clonotype was counted at least ten times. The chain combines TRBV29-1 with TRBJ2-5, with 7 bases identical to TRBD2. CDR3 size: 12 residues. The V gene's germline CDR1 is SQVTM and CDR2 ANQGSEA. With 7 bases clipped from V and 2 bases from J, the junction kept 4 bases outside the gene matches. CDR3 residues: CSGSSGQETQYF. The CDR3 bases are TGCAGCGGGTCTAGCGGACAAGAGACCCAGTACTTC.

This clonotype has only a few counts. The chain recombines TRBV11-2 with TRBJ2-5; D possibly corresponds to TRBD2 (6 bases). Germline V gene data show CDR1 as SGHAT and CDR2 as FQNNGV. Trimming stripped 5 bases from V and 5 bases from J, with 15 bases between. The CDR3 spans 14 residues. This chain's CDR3 is CASSGLGGLETQYF. CDR3 nucleotide sequence: TGTGCCAGCAGCGGCCTAGGAGGGTTGGAGACCCAGTACTTC.

Only one count was recorded for this clonotype. The rearrangement joins TRBV10-3 to TRBJ1-4; 9 bases map to TRBD1. Germline loops: CDR1 ENHRY, CDR2 SYGVKD. The CDR3 totals 13 residues. The CDR3 region has the DNA TGTACCTCGTCCGGGACAGGGTATGAAAAACTGTTTTTT. This gives the protein CTSSGTGYEKLFF.

The chain uses TRBV29-1 and TRBJ2-1; D is possibly TRBD2 (6 bases). Trimming shortened V by 6 bases and J by 4 bases, and 16 bases separated the two germline ends. CDR3 length: 14 amino acids. Germline CDR1 SQVTM, CDR2 ANQGSEA. CDR3 sequence (DNA): TGCAGCGTCTTTACTGGACTAAGTTACAATGAGCAGTTCTTC. As protein: CSVFTGLSYNEQFF.

The rearrangement links TRBV20-1 to TRBJ2-5, with a weak D call TRBD2 (6 bases). V was trimmed by 3 bases and J by 9 bases, leaving 23 bases between them. CDR3 length: 15 residues. Germline CDR1 DFQATT, CDR2 SNEGSKA (reference sequence). This chain's CDR3 is CSARTLKNNRGAQYF. In DNA form, the CDR3 reads TGCAGTGCTAGGACCCTTAAAAACAACCGCGGGGCCCAGTACTTC.